This is a list of T cell receptor beta chains from one sample in a study of early T cells in non-severe SARS-CoV-2 infection. TCRdb redid the calling of the 5' RACE reads with MiXCR, one entry per CDR3 protein. The sample includes approximately 89,000 distinct CDR3 sequences, over 13% of them seen just once. Sample: whole blood. The receptors were gathered from an adult who was a healthcare worker with PCR-confirmed SARS-CoV-2 infection or an uninfected control (not recorded which). The CDR3 runs from the conserved cysteine through the conserved F or W. A D gene is named only where the DNA matches it firmly. A row's size may be missing; if present it is once, few, many or a size class.

j_gene | v_gene | abundance | d_gene | CDR3aa | CDR3nt
TRBJ2-1 | TRBV29-1 | few | . | CSARPGLPGEQFF | TGCAGCGCCCGCCCCGGGCTCCCCGGTGAGCAGTTCTTC
TRBJ2-5 | TRBV20-1 | many | TRBD2 | CSATGYPSSGQETQYF | TGCAGTGCTACCGGCTACCCCTCTAGCGGCCAAGAGACCCAGTACTTC
TRBJ1-5 | TRBV12-3/TRBV12-4 | many | . | CASTQAGAAQPQHF | TGTGCCAGCACCCAAGCGGGGGCAGCTCAGCCCCAGCATTTT
TRBJ1-1 | TRBV18 | many | TRBD1 | CASSPRTGDAFF | TGTGCCAGCTCACCAAGGACAGGGGACGCTTTCTTT
TRBJ1-1 | TRBV6-1 | few | TRBD1 | CASSEGDRVDTEAFF | TGTGCCAGCAGTGAAGGGGACAGGGTGGACACTGAAGCTTTCTTT
TRBJ2-1 | TRBV11-3 | many | . | CASSPRGRRGNEQFF | TGTGCCAGCAGCCCGCGGGGTCGGAGGGGCAATGAGCAGTTCTTC
TRBJ2-7 | TRBV29-1 | . | . | CSGRPRDLSYEQYF | TGCAGCGGACGACCCCGGGACCTTTCCTACGAGCAGTACTTC
TRBJ2-7 | TRBV6-5 | . | . | CASSYSTGTYEQYF | TGTGCCAGCAGTTACTCGACGGGAACCTACGAGCAGTACTTC
TRBJ1-1 | TRBV11-2 | few | . | CASSSPRVNPLNTEAFF | TGTGCCAGCAGCTCTCCCCGGGTCAACCCTTTGAACACTGAAGCTTTCTTT
TRBJ2-7 | TRBV5-1 | . | TRBD2 | CASSFGGSPLYEQYF | TGCGCCAGCAGCTTCGGGGGGAGCCCTCTTTACGAGCAGTACTTC
TRBJ2-7 | TRBV20-1 | . | . | CSARAPASGQDEQYF | TGCAGTGCTAGAGCCCCCGCTAGCGGACAGGACGAGCAGTACTTC
TRBJ2-6 | TRBV7-9 | few | . | CASSLTGTPTNVLTF | TGTGCCAGCAGCTTGACCGGGACACCTACGAACGTCCTGACTTTC
TRBJ1-1 | TRBV29-1 | . | TRBD1 | CSALTGASEAFF | TGCAGCGCCCTAACAGGGGCTTCTGAAGCTTTCTTT
TRBJ1-1 | TRBV18 | few | . | CASSPTSPSTEAFF | TGTGCCAGCTCACCCACCAGTCCTAGCACTGAAGCTTTCTTT
TRBJ2-3 | TRBV20-1 | . | . | CSAQPDTDTQYF | TGCAGTGCCCAGCCGGACACAGATACGCAGTATTTT
TRBJ1-2 | TRBV7-9 | few | . | CASSFHRDNYGYTF | TGTGCCAGCAGTTTCCACAGGGATAACTATGGCTACACCTTC
TRBJ1-5 | TRBV12-3/TRBV12-4 | . | . | CASSFEGLGWNQPQHF | TGTGCCAGCAGTTTTGAGGGGCTTGGTTGGAATCAGCCCCAGCATTTT
TRBJ2-3 | TRBV9 | . | . | CASSLYGLGTDTQYF | TGTGCCAGCAGCCTATACGGGCTCGGGACAGATACGCAGTATTTT
TRBJ1-5 | TRBV7-9 | many | . | CASSPTGPGNQPQHF | TGTGCCAGCAGCCCTACAGGGCCGGGGAATCAGCCCCAGCATTTT
TRBJ1-2 | TRBV18 | . | TRBD1 | CASSPQDRGLGYTF | TGTGCCAGCTCCCCCCAGGACAGGGGACTTGGTTACACCTTC
TRBJ2-7 | TRBV11-2 | few | . | CASSPQQASDEQYF | TGTGCCAGCAGCCCCCAACAGGCCTCGGACGAGCAGTACTTC
TRBJ2-1 | TRBV11-2 | many | TRBD2 | CASSLLTSGRAYNEQFF | TGTGCCAGCAGCCTATTGACTAGCGGGAGGGCCTACAATGAGCAGTTCTTC
TRBJ2-4 | TRBV3-1 | many | TRBD2 | CASSQRRGEAKNIQYF | TGTGCCAGCAGCCAACGCCGGGGGGAAGCCAAAAACATTCAGTACTTC
TRBJ2-7 | TRBV29-1 | . | . | CSVESGFGEQYF | TGCAGCGTTGAATCAGGGTTTGGCGAGCAGTACTTC
TRBJ2-7 | TRBV6-6 | many | . | CASSYPDGALKQYF | TGTGCCAGCAGTTACCCGGACGGGGCCCTCAAGCAGTACTTC
TRBJ1-1 | TRBV6-5 | . | . | CASGAPLGAFF | TGTGCCAGCGGGGCCCCCCTAGGGGCTTTCTTT
TRBJ2-3 | TRBV7-7 | many | . | CASSRVGLSTDTQYF | TGTGCTAGCAGCCGCGTGGGCCTGAGCACAGATACGCAGTATTTT
TRBJ1-5 | TRBV29-1 | . | . | CSVVWRVNQPQHF | TGCAGCGTTGTGTGGAGGGTAAATCAGCCCCAGCATTTT
TRBJ2-3 | TRBV27 | many | . | CASSFLVAGTDTQYF | TGTGCCAGCAGTTTCCTGGTAGCGGGCACAGATACGCAGTATTTT
TRBJ2-1 | TRBV20-1 | . | TRBD1 | CSARPTHRDRAGPGQFF | TGCAGTGCTAGACCAACGCACCGGGACAGGGCCGGACCCGGGCAGTTCTTC
TRBJ1-2 | TRBV29-1 | few | . | CSVSLPGASYGYTF | TGCAGCGTTTCCCTACCCGGGGCGAGCTATGGCTACACCTTC
TRBJ1-2 | TRBV5-1 | few | . | CASSRDNANYGYTF | TGCGCCAGCAGCCGGGACAACGCTAACTATGGCTACACCTTC
TRBJ1-6 | TRBV20-1 | few | TRBD1 | CSATQGANSPLHF | TGCAGTGCCACACAGGGGGCTAATTCACCCCTCCACTTT
TRBJ2-7 | TRBV6-2/TRBV6-3 | few | TRBD2 | CASSPGTGLAGFREQYF | TGTGCCAGCAGTCCCGGGACAGGACTAGCGGGATTCCGCGAGCAGTACTTC
TRBJ1-5 | TRBV20-1 | few | . | CSATGGFQPQHF | TGCAGCGCTACTGGAGGATTTCAGCCCCAGCATTTT
TRBJ2-5 | TRBV7-6 | . | . | CASSQQGRGYQETQYF | TGTGCCAGCAGCCAACAAGGGCGTGGGTACCAAGAGACCCAGTACTTC
TRBJ2-7 | TRBV6-1 | few | TRBD2 | CASSLTSAAYEQYF | TGTGCCAGCTCATTGACTAGCGCAGCCTACGAGCAGTACTTC
TRBJ2-1 | TRBV4-1 | many | . | CASSQDGSVQVLEF | TGCGCCAGCAGCCAAGATGGATCAGTACAGGTTCTAGAGTTC
TRBJ2-3 | TRBV11-3 | . | . | CASSLELEQYF | TGTGCCAGCAGCTTGGAATTAGAGCAGTATTTT
TRBJ2-3 | TRBV27 | many | . | CASSSRLTGTPVLDTQYF | TGTGCCAGCAGTTCACGTCTAACCGGGACCCCAGTGTTGGATACGCAGTATTTT
TRBJ1-1 | TRBV4-2 | . | TRBD1 | CASSHPEQGEAFF | TGTGCCAGCAGCCACCCCGAACAGGGGGAAGCTTTCTTT
TRBJ2-2 | TRBV9 | . | . | CASSVGTRSGELFF | TGTGCCAGCAGCGTAGGGACGAGGAGCGGGGAGCTGTTTTTT
TRBJ2-2 | TRBV6-5 | few | . | CASRAPGNTGELFF | TGTGCCAGCCGTGCGCCGGGGAACACCGGGGAGCTGTTTTTT